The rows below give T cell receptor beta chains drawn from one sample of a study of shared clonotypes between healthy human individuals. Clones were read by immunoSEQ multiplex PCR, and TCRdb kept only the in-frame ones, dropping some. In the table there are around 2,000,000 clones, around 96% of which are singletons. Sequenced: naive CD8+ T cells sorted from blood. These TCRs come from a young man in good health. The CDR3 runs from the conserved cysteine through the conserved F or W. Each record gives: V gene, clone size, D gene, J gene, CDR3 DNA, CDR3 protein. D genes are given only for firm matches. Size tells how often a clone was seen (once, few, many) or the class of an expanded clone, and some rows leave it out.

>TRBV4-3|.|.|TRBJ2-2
TGCGCCAGCAGCCAAGGAGCTTGGGAAATCGGGGAGCTGTTTTTT
CASSQGAWEIGELFF
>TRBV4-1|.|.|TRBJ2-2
TGCGCCAGCAGCCCCAGGGAAGGGTTCCGTACCGGGGAGCTGTTTTTT
CASSPREGFRTGELFF
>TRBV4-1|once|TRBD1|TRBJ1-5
TGCGCCAGCAGCCAAGTTGTAGGGGGCGCGGGTCAGCCCCAGCATTTT
CASSQVVGGAGQPQHF
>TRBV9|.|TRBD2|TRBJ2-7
TGTGCCAGCAGCGTAGGCCCCCTAGCGGTGGGCGCCTACGAGCAGTACTTC
CASSVGPLAVGAYEQYF
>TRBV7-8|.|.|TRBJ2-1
TGTGCCAGCAGCTTAGGTATTTGGTACAATGAGCAGTTCTTC
CASSLGIWYNEQFF
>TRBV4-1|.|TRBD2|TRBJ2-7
TGCGCCAGCAGCCATGGGACTAGCGGGGAATTAGGAATCTACGAGCAGTACTTC
CASSHGTSGELGIYEQYF
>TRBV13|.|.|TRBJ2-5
TGTGCCAGCAATGTCGGGGGCCAAGAGACCCAGTACTTC
CASNVGGQETQYF
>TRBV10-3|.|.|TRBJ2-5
TGTGCCATCAGTGACGACTTAGCCAAAGAGACCCAGTACTTC
CAISDDLAKETQYF
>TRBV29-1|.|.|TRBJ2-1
TGCAGCGTAGTCCGGTACAATGAGCAGTTCTTC
CSVVRYNEQFF
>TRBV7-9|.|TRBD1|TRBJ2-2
TGTGCCAGCAGCTTATATCCGGGACAGGGACCCGGGGAGCTGTTTTTT
CASSLYPGQGPGELFF
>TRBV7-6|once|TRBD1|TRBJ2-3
TGTGCCAGCAGCTTGACAGGGGGCAACACAGATACGCAGTATTTT
CASSLTGGNTDTQYF
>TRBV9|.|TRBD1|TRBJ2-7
TGTGCCAGCAGCGTCGAGGGGGCCTCCTACGAGCAGTACTTC
CASSVEGASYEQYF
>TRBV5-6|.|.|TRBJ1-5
TGTGCCAGCAGCTTCCAGCAAGGGGATCAGCCCCAGCATTTT
CASSFQQGDQPQHF
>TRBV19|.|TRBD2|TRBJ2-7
TGTGCCAGTAGTATATCCGGACTAGCAGGGAACGAGCAGTACTTC
CASSISGLAGNEQYF
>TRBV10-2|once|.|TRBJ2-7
TGCGCCAGCAGTGAGGTAAACGAGCAGTACTTC
CASSEVNEQYF
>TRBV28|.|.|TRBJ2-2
TGTGCCAGCAGTTTGGAGGGGGGGCACACCGGGGAGCTGTTTTTT
CASSLEGGHTGELFF
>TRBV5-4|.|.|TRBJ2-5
TGTGCCAGCAGCCGCGGTGGGGAGACCCAGTACTTC
CASSRGGETQYF
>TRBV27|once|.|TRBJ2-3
TGTGCCAGCAGTTCGATACAGGGGAGGGACACAGATACGCAGTATTTT
CASSSIQGRDTDTQYF
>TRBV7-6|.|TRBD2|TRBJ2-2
TGTGCCAGCAGCACAGCGGGGGGGCTGAACACCGGGGAGCTGTTTTTT
CASSTAGGLNTGELFF
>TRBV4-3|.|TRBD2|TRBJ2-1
TGCGCCAGCAGCCATCCCGGGACTAGCGGGAGTGGCGGAAATGAGCAGTTCTTC
CASSHPGTSGSGGNEQFF
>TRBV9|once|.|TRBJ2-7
TGTGCCAGCAGCAAAGGCGCGGACGGCTCCTACGAGCAGTACTTC
CASSKGADGSYEQYF
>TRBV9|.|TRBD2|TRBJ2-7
TGTGCCAGCAGCGAATCAGGGCCCCAAGAGCCGAGACTAGCGGGAGGGAGCTCCTACGAGCAGTACTTC
CASSESGPQEPRLAGGSSYEQYF
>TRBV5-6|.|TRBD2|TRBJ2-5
TGTGCCAGCAGCTATGGACTAGCGGGAGGGCGAGGGACCCAGTACTTC
CASSYGLAGGRGTQYF
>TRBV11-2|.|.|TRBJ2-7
TGTGCCAGCAGCTTAGGGGACGCCATGGACGAGCAGTACTTC
CASSLGDAMDEQYF
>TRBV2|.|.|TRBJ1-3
TGTGCCAGCAGTGAATCGGCAGTCTCTGGAAACACCATATATTTT
CASSESAVSGNTIYF
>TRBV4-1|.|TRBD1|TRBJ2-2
TGCGCCAGCAGCCAATACTTAAGGGGACAGAGTGCGAACACCGGGGAGCTGTTTTTT
CASSQYLRGQSANTGELFF
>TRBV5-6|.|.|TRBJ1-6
TGTGCCAGCAGCTTATTAGGGGCCTGGAATTCACCCCTCCACTTT
CASSLLGAWNSPLHF
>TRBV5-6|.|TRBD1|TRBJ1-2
TGTGCCAGCAGCTTGGGACAGGGAGTGGAGGGCTACACCTTC
CASSLGQGVEGYTF
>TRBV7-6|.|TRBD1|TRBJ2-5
TGTGCCAGCAGCTATGGGGACAGTGTTAGCCAAGAGACCCAGTACTTC
CASSYGDSVSQETQYF
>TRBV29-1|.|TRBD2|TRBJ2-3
TGCAGCGTTGAAGCGGTCTTTAGACTAGCGGGAGGGCCTTGGGCGCCAGATACGCAGTATTTT
CSVEAVFRLAGGPWAPDTQYF
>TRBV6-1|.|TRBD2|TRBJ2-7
TGTGCCAGCAGTGGCGCTAGCGGGAGGGCCCACGAGCAGTACTTC
CASSGASGRAHEQYF
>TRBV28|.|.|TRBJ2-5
TGTGCCAGCAGTTTCGCCTTACGTACCGAGACCCAGTACTTC
CASSFALRTETQYF
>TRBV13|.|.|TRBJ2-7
TGTGCCAGCAGCTTAGAAGGAGCCTACGAGCAGTACTTC
CASSLEGAYEQYF
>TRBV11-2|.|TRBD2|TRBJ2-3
TGTGCCAGCAGCCCACTAGCGGCCACAGATACGCAGTATTTT
CASSPLAATDTQYF
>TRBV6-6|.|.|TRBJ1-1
TGTGCCAGCACCAAGGAGTTCACTGAAGCTTTCTTT
CASTKEFTEAFF
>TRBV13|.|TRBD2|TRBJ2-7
TGTGCCAGCAGCCCCGGACTAGCGGGGGAGTACGAGCAGTACTTC
CASSPGLAGEYEQYF
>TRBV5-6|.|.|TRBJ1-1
TGTGCCAGCAGCTTGTTTCCGGCTACTGAAGCTTTCTTT
CASSLFPATEAFF
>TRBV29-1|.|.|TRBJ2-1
TGCAGCACTAACGAGAGGGCCAACGAGCAGTTCTTC
CSTNERANEQFF
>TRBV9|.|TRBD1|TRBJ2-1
TGTGCCAGCAGCGAGGACAGGGGGCCACACAATGAGCAGTTCTTC
CASSEDRGPHNEQFF
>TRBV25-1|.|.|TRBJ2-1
TGTGCCAGCAGTGACTGGACTTCATACAATGAGCAGTTCTTC
CASSDWTSYNEQFF
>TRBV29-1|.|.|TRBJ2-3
TGCAGCGTTATGACGGGCAACACAGATACGCAGTATTTT
CSVMTGNTDTQYF
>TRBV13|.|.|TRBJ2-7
TGTGCCAGCAGCCTCCGGGGAGGGGGATCCTACGAGCAGTACTTC
CASSLRGGGSYEQYF
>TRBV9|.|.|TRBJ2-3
TGTGCCAGCAGCCCCGCAACGGGGGTGACTAGGTACACAGATACGCAGTATTTT
CASSPATGVTRYTDTQYF
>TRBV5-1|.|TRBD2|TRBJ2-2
TGCGCCAGCAGCTCACGGACTAGCGGGAGGGCCGGCACCGGGGAGCTGTTTTTT
CASSSRTSGRAGTGELFF
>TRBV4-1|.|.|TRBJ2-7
TGCGCCAGCAGCCTAGGCCGGGCCCACGAGCAGTACTTC
CASSLGRAHEQYF
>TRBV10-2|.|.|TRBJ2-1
TGCGCCAGCACCGGGATGCTCCACAATGAGCAGTTCTTC
CASTGMLHNEQFF
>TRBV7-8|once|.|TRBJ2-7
TGTGCCAGCAGCTTCAAGGGCTACGAGCAGTACTTC
CASSFKGYEQYF
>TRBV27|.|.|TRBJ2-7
TGTGCCAGCAGTTCGGACAGAGAGAACGGCTACGAGCAGTACTTC
CASSSDRENGYEQYF
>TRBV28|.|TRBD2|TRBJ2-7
TGTGCCAGCAGTCCACCAACTAGCGAGAGCTCCTACGAGCAGTACTTC
CASSPPTSESSYEQYF
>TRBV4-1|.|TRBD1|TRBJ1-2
TGCGCCAGCAGCCAAGTTGGGACAGAGTTAACATATGGCTACACCTTC
CASSQVGTELTYGYTF
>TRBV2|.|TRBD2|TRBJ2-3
TGTGCCAGCAGTGAGGGACTAGCGGACGACACAGATACGCAGTATTTT
CASSEGLADDTDTQYF
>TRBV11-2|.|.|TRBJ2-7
TGTGCCAGCAGCTTAATCCCGGGGACCTACGAGCAGTACTTC
CASSLIPGTYEQYF
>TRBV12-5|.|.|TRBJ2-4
TGTGCTAGTGGGAGCCTCCCATGGGCCAAAAACATTCAGTACTTC
CASGSLPWAKNIQYF
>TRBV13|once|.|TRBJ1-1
TGTGCCAGCAGCTTAGGCCTATTGGGTGCTGGTGACACTGAAGCTTTCTTT
CASSLGLLGAGDTEAFF
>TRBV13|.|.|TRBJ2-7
TGTGCCAGCAGTCCCCGGGGTTCCGGGTCCTACGAGCAGTACTTC
CASSPRGSGSYEQYF